What follows describes a single T cell receptor beta chain. The data stem from a study of control samples from healthy donors and cancer patients. Sequencing used immunoSEQ multiplex PCR; TCRdb keeps in-frame clones, though not all of them. The profile covers about 120,000 clones, with around 88% appearing a single time and around 3.4% taken by the ten largest. Source material: blood. This TCR derives from a man in his forties or fifties in good health.

As DNA, the CDR3 is TGTGCCAGCAGCTTAACAGCGGGGGCAGGGGCCAACGTCCTGACTTTC. It yields the protein CASSLTAGAGANVLTF. V usage is TRBV7-8 and J usage is TRBJ2-6, with 8 bases matching TRBD2. Germline loops: CDR1 SGHVS, CDR2 FQNEAQ. Germline trimming cut 2 bases from V and 4 bases from J; bases unmatched to any gene: 4. CDR3 length: 16 residues. The full variable domain, completed using reference TRBV7-8 and TRBJ2-6, is GAGVSQSPRYKVAKRGQDVALRCDPISGHVSLFWYQQALGQGPEFLTYFQNEAQLDKSGLPSDRFFAERPEGSVSTLKIQRTQQEDSAVYLCASSLTAGAGANVLTFGAGSRLTVL.